This TCR beta chain was captured by sequencing in a study of neurological immune-mediated disorders. Study outcomes and limitations: Clinical and MRI features did not associate with the cluster found in multiple sclerosis patients. Repertoires from 18 of 34 multiple sclerosis patients grouped phylogenetically into a related-CDR3 cluster, suggesting a possible signature.

There are many counts of this clonotype. The antigen remains unidentified. The CDR3 has 13 amino acids. Trimming removed 3 bases at V and 5 bases at J, with 10 bases between. 5'RACE with 10-nucleotide random UMIs generated the cDNA. TCRdb called the 5' RACE reads again in MiXCR, with one record for every CDR3 protein. The repertoire has approximately 74,000 distinct CDR3 sequences, around 5.5% of them found once; the top ten carry roughly 7.4%. The clonotype originates from a man younger than 30 with multiple sclerosis. The chain uses TRBV12-3 or TRBV12-4 and TRBJ2-5; D is uncertain. The source material was PBMCs. The CDR3 DNA sequence: TGTGCCAGCAGTTTCCATTTCGAGGAGACCCAGTACTTC. It yields the protein CASSFHFEETQYF.